The 8 T cell receptor beta chains below all came from one sample that was sequenced in a study of cytomegalovirus exposure and HLA in healthy donors. Both 60 Vbeta primers and 13 Jbeta primers went into the PCR. Some clones are missing from TCRdb's copy, which holds only in-frame ones; the method was immunoSEQ multiplex PCR. Among 210,000 or so clones listed, approximately 80% were seen once. The specimen sequenced was PBMCs. All receptors come from a boy between 2 and 10 years old in good health and CMV-seronegative.

J is TRBJ1-5 and V is TRBV6-5, with TRBD1 as a possible D gene (5 bases). The CDR3 runs 15 residues. The germline CDR1 and CDR2 sequences are MNHEY and SVGAGI. V was cut by 6 bases and J by 2 bases, with 14 bases left in between. The CDR3 DNA sequence: TGTGCCAGCAGCCCGGGGGTGGGGGGCAATCAGCCCCAGCATTTT. As protein: CASSPGVGGNQPQHF.

The V call is TRBV25-1, the J call TRBJ1-1, with 8 bases aligning to TRBD1. Germline V lookup: CDR1 MGHDK, CDR2 SYGVNS. V was pared by 7 bases and J by 3 bases, with 4 bases of the junction left unmatched. The length of the CDR3 is 13 residues. Written as DNA, the CDR3 is TGTGCCAGCAACGGACAGGGTGACACTGAAGCTTTCTTT. Translating it yields CASNGQGDTEAFF.

V and J are TRBV7-9 and TRBJ1-2; 10 positions agree with TRBD1. With 5 bases clipped from V and 2 bases from J, the junction kept 8 bases outside the gene matches. The length of the CDR3 is 16 residues. CDR1 SEHNR and CDR2 FQNEAQ come from the germline V gene (reference sequence). The CDR3 spells CASSQAPGQGNYGYTF. DNA for the CDR3: TGTGCCAGCAGCCAGGCTCCGGGACAGGGGAACTATGGCTACACCTTC.

Comments on this clone: Relative to the germline gene, one junction end is altered; a read error may explain this. The V gene is TRBV7-9, the J gene TRBJ1-1, with 7 bases aligning to TRBD1. There are 12 residues in the CDR3. Germline V lookup: CDR1 SEHNR, CDR2 FQNEAQ (reference sequence). The CDR3 loop reads CSSSRGGTEAFF. The CDR3 region has the DNA TGTTCCAGCAGCAGGGGGGGGACTGAAGCTTTCTTT.

The chain links TRBV30 to TRBJ1-3; D is undetermined. From germline, CDR1 is GTSNPN and CDR2 SVGIG (reference sequence). This CDR3 is 15 amino acids long. V lost 4 bases and J lost 4, with 17 bases in between. The CDR3 DNA sequence: TGTGCCTGGACTTCGGGAGCAACCCTGGGAAACACCATATATTTT. Its translation: CAWTSGATLGNTIYF.

The chain employs TRBV29-1 and TRBJ2-7; no clear D. V was trimmed by 3 bases and J by 7 bases, leaving 13 bases between them. The CDR3 is 12 amino acids. Germline assignment: CDR1 SQVTM and CDR2 ANQGSEA. The CDR3 bases are TGCAGCGTTGACCGAGGTGGCGGTGAGCAGTACTTC. Translating gives CSVDRGGGEQYF.

This clone was detected only once. The chain recombines TRBV11-2 with TRBJ2-5, with 7 bases identical to TRBD2. The germline V gene encodes CDR1 SGHAT and CDR2 FQNNGV. The CDR3 spans 15 residues. V shed 1 base and J 1 base; nucleotides not matched to a gene: 3. The CDR3 DNA is TGTGCCAGCAGCTTAGGTTGGGGGGGCCAAGAGACCCAGTACTTC. Its protein product is CASSLGWGGQETQYF.

V and J are TRBV4-1 and TRBJ2-2, with D hard to call. The germline V and J ends were trimmed by 0 bases and 9 bases, with 8 bases remaining between them. Germline values: CDR1 MGHRA, CDR2 YSYEKL. The CDR3 sequence is 13 residues long. The CDR3 protein is CASSQDLVRELFF. CDR3 sequence (DNA): TGCGCCAGCAGCCAAGACTTAGTCCGGGAGCTGTTTTTT.